The 4 T cell receptor beta chains presented below share a single source sample, sequenced in a study of human T cells and chemical hapten exposure. Time point described: patch test 1, 2 weeks after DPC sensitization. Regarding treatment: therapeutic diphenylcyclopropenone sensitization with weekly scalp DPC. TCRdb analysed the RACE reads with MiXCR anew, one entry per CDR3 protein. The table shows fewer than 400,000 distinct CDR3 sequences, with roughly 6.9% occurring only once. The sample here was whole blood, taken in connection with sensitization to the hapten diphenylcyclopropenone (DPC). The receptors originated from a woman under 30 with alopecia areata. Some clones in this sample may be carry-over from other donors' samples.

CDR3 region: CASSLTGRDETQYF. The CDR3 nucleotides read TGTGCCAGCAGCTTGACAGGGAGGGATGAGACCCAGTACTTC. The rearrangement joins TRBV7-3 to TRBJ2-5, with D possibly called TRBD1 or TRBD2 (7 bases each). The CDR3 is made up of 14 amino acids. Germline V gene lookup returns CDR1 SGHTA and CDR2 FQGTGA. V lost 3 bases to trimming and J lost 5 bases, with 13 bases between them.

This clonotype came up a few times. The genes are TRBV6-4 and TRBJ1-5; TRBD1 matches 7 bases. The J segment lost 7 bases and the V segment lost 4 bases, leaving 4 bases of the junction unmatched. The germline V gene has CDR1 MRHNA and CDR2 SNTAGT. This CDR3 contains 13 residues. CDR3 sequence reads: CASSADRVQPQHF. CDR3 sequence (DNA): TGTGCCAGCAGTGCCGACAGGGTACAGCCCCAGCATTTT.

This chain links TRBV18 with TRBJ2-1; 16 nucleotides agree with TRBD2. Germline-derived CDR1 and CDR2 are KGHSH and LQKENI. This CDR3 has 17 amino acids. With V trimmed by 6 bases and J by 6 bases, 8 bases remained unmatched. CDR3 loop: CASSPGTSGGAGNEQFF. The CDR3 nucleotides read TGTGCCAGCTCCCCTGGGACTAGCGGGGGGGCAGGCAATGAGCAGTTCTTC.

This clonotype showed up many times. The CDR3 loop is CASSLATTKTHYNEQFF. For the CDR3, the DNA is TGTGCCAGCAGCTTAGCCACGACCAAAACTCACTACAATGAGCAGTTCTTC. The chain employs TRBV11-2 and TRBJ2-1; the D is unclear. The CDR3 covers 17 residues. Germline V gene sequence: CDR1 SGHAT, CDR2 FQNNGV. V was trimmed by 1 base and J by 3 bases, leaving 16 bases between them.